The 23 T cell receptor beta chains below were found in one sample sequenced in a study of blood T cell repertoires in COVID-19. The protocol was immunoSEQ multiplex PCR, while the TCRdb copy is restricted to in-frame clones and leaves out a portion. In the table there are about 7,200 clones, 89% of which are singletons. The specimen sequenced was peripheral blood. These receptors all come from a human donor in a cohort sampled during active COVID-19. The donor label of this sample is uncertain.

The genes are TRBV7-3 and TRBJ2-3, with D tentatively TRBD2 (6 bases). The CDR3 consists of 13 residues. Germline values: CDR1 SGHTA, CDR2 FQGTGA. Trimming cost V 3 bases and J 5 bases, with 9 bases left between them. CDR3 protein: CASSFGGLDTQYF. The CDR3 nucleotides are TGTGCCAGCAGCTTTGGGGGGTTAGATACGCAGTATTTT.

This CDR3 is CASLSGGNYGYTF. The CDR3 region has the DNA TGTGCCAGCCTCTCCGGGGGAAACTATGGCTACACCTTC. The chain links TRBV19 to TRBJ1-2; a weak D match, TRBD1 (5 bases). This CDR3 is built from 13 residues. Germline loops: CDR1 LNHDA, CDR2 SQIVND (reference sequence). V shed 9 bases and J shed 2 bases, with 13 bases lying between them.

V is TRBV3-1 (or the pseudogene TRBV3-2) and J is TRBJ1-4; D is perhaps TRBD1 (6 bases). The V gene lost 1 base and the J gene lost 10 bases, with 13 bases spanning the gap. Looked up from germline, CDR1 is LGHDT and CDR2 is YNNKEL (reference sequence). This CDR3 contains 14 residues. CDR3 bases: TGTGCCAGCAGCCAAGCAGGGGCAGAGGGAAAACTGTTTTTT. It yields the protein CASSQAGAEGKLFF.

This clone was found once. The rearrangement links TRBV4-1 to TRBJ2-7; 12 nucleotides agree with TRBD1. Germline lookup yields CDR1 MGHRA and CDR2 YSYEKL. J gave up 3 bases and V 0 bases, and 12 bases lay outside the gene matches. The CDR3 loop spans 19 amino acids. The CDR3 region has the DNA TGCGCCAGCAGCCAAGATGACGGGACAGGGGGCGTGCTAATCTACGAGCAGTACTTC. It yields the protein CASSQDDGTGGVLIYEQYF.

This chain connects TRBV6-4 to TRBJ2-3; TRBD2 agrees at 7 bases. This CDR3 spans 15 amino acids. The J segment lost 6 bases and the V segment lost 4 bases, leaving 10 bases of the junction unmatched. The germline V gene has CDR1 MRHNA and CDR2 SNTAGT. CDR3 protein: CASSVSSGTPDTQYF. CDR3 sequence (DNA): TGTGCCAGCAGTGTCTCCAGCGGGACCCCCGATACGCAGTATTTT.

The chain couples TRBV5-1 to TRBJ1-1; D is unresolved. The CDR3 totals 15 residues. Germline V CDR1 and CDR2: SGHRS, YFSETQ. V lost 1 base, J lost 2 bases, and 12 bases lay in between. CDR3 sequence (DNA): TGCGCCAGCAGCTTGCGGCGGGATAGAAACACTGAAGCTTTCTTT. It specifies CASSLRRDRNTEAFF.

The chain combines TRBV6-5 with TRBJ2-1; 10 bases are shared with TRBD2. Germline lookup yields CDR1 MNHEY and CDR2 SVGAGI. The CDR3 is made up of 16 amino acids. V trimming: 4 bases; J trimming: 4 bases; junction bases outside the gene matches: 7. In nucleotides, the CDR3 is TGTGCCAGCAGTTGGGGTAGCGGGAGGAAATACAATGAGCAGTTCTTC. This sequence encodes CASSWGSGRKYNEQFF.

A note on this clone: The junction departs from the called germline gene at one end, perhaps through a read error. The chain links TRBV6-5 to TRBJ2-7, with 9 positions matching TRBD2. The length of the CDR3 is 15 residues. The germline V gene encodes CDR1 MNHEY and CDR2 SVGAGI. CDR3 DNA sequence: TGTGCCAGCAGTCGACCCGGGACTAGCTCCCACGAGCAGTACTTC. Amino acids: CASSRPGTSSHEQYF.

The rearrangement uses TRBV5-4 and TRBJ1-5; weak D call: TRBD1 (6 bases). V lost 2 bases, J lost 0 bases, and 6 bases lay in between. This CDR3 is 14 amino acids long. Germline V gives CDR1 SGHNT, CDR2 YYREEE (reference sequence). The CDR3 region is CASSLGGSNQPQHF. The DNA for the CDR3 is TGTGCCAGCAGCTTAGGGGGTAGCAATCAGCCCCAGCATTTT.

This rearrangement joins TRBV6-1 to TRBJ2-1, with D possibly being TRBD2 (5 bases). The CDR3 loop spans 16 amino acids. CDR1 is MNHNS, CDR2 SASEGT, per germline. The ends were cut back, 2 bases at V and 1 base at J, with 12 bases in the middle. The CDR3 is CASSESWQRSYNEQFF. The DNA of the CDR3 is TGTGCCAGCAGTGAATCATGGCAGCGGTCCTACAATGAGCAGTTCTTC.

The rearrangement uses TRBV5-1 and TRBJ2-1; possible D gene TRBD2, 7 bases. CDR1 SGHRS and CDR2 YFSETQ come from the germline V gene. Trimming cost V 4 bases and J 0 bases, with 11 bases left between them. CDR3 size: 15 residues. CDR3: CASSRGDNSYNEQFF. CDR3 DNA: TGCGCCAGCAGCCGGGGGGACAACTCCTACAATGAGCAGTTCTTC.

The chain recombines TRBV5-4 with TRBJ2-3, with TRBD2 as a possible D gene (5 bases). Germline V lookup: CDR1 SGHNT, CDR2 YYREEE (reference sequence). Trimming removed 0 bases at V and 6 bases at J, with 14 bases between. The CDR3 is 15 amino acids. In nucleotides, the CDR3 is TGTGCCAGCAGCTTGGGAGAACTAGGCCCCGATACGCAGTATTTT. It codes for CASSLGELGPDTQYF.

The chain uses TRBV4-1 and TRBJ1-5, with a possible D match to TRBD1 (5 bases). Germline V gives CDR1 MGHRA, CDR2 YSYEKL. CDR3 length: 15 amino acids. V dropped 4 bases and J dropped 5 bases, with 15 bases sitting between them. The CDR3 loop reads CASSPGGGRHQPQHF. In DNA form, the CDR3 reads TGCGCCAGCAGCCCCGGGGGAGGGAGGCATCAGCCCCAGCATTTT.

The chain couples TRBV6-1 to TRBJ2-3; D ambiguous. Germline lookup yields CDR1 MNHNS and CDR2 SASEGT. The CDR3 runs to 13 residues. V gave up 3 bases and J gave up 2 bases, with 6 bases separating them. Written as DNA, the CDR3 is TGTGCCAGCAGTGACATACACACAGATACGCAGTATTTT. Protein: CASSDIHTDTQYF.

The chain couples TRBV3-1 (or the pseudogene TRBV3-2) to TRBJ2-1; 13 nucleotides align to TRBD2. After removal of 5 bases from V and 10 bases from J, the junction contained 5 bases not matched to a gene. This CDR3 comprises 14 residues. Germline values: CDR1 LGHDT, CDR2 YNNKEL (reference sequence). CDR3 loop: CASSSGLAGVEQFF. CDR3 DNA sequence: TGTGCCAGCAGCTCCGGACTAGCGGGAGTCGAGCAGTTCTTC.

This clone occurred once. J is TRBJ2-7 and V is TRBV19, with 7 bases fitting TRBD1. This CDR3 region has 13 residues. V lost 5 bases, J lost 8 bases, and 9 bases stayed unmatched. Germline loops: CDR1 LNHDA, CDR2 SQIVND (reference sequence). CDR3 loop: CASSRDSRLKQYF. The CDR3 DNA follows: TGTGCCAGTAGTCGGGACAGCCGTTTGAAGCAGTACTTC.

This clone is a singleton in its sample. V usage is TRBV6-5 and J usage is TRBJ2-1, with 11 bases lining up with TRBD2. Germline CDR1 reads MNHEY; CDR2 reads SVGAGI. Trimming at V came to 7 bases and at J to 3 bases, leaving 5 bases not matched to a gene. The CDR3 runs 15 residues. The CDR3 is CASTSLAGGYNEQFF. The CDR3 DNA reads as TGTGCCAGCACCAGCCTAGCGGGAGGCTACAATGAGCAGTTCTTC.

The J gene is TRBJ1-5, the V gene TRBV5-1; a weak D match, TRBD1 (5 bases). V was trimmed by 2 bases and J by 3 bases, leaving 9 bases between them. Germline V gene lookup returns CDR1 SGHRS and CDR2 YFSETQ. The CDR3 loop spans 14 amino acids. The CDR3 bases are TGCGCCAGCAGCTTAGACGGACACAATCAGCCCCAGCATTTT. As protein: CASSLDGHNQPQHF.

The genes are TRBV6-4 and TRBJ1-2; 7 bases line up with TRBD1. This CDR3 is 16 amino acids long. The trim removed 5 bases at V and 0 bases at J, leaving 9 bases unmatched. The germline V gene encodes CDR1 MRHNA and CDR2 SNTAGT. The CDR3 coding sequence is TGTGCCAGCAGTAACCCGACAGGGTGCCCTAACTATGGCTACACCTTC. Amino acids: CASSNPTGCPNYGYTF.

This clone appeared a few times. The chain links TRBV7-9 to TRBJ1-2; 7 bases match TRBD1. Germline V lookup: CDR1 SEHNR, CDR2 FQNEAQ (reference sequence). This CDR3 comprises 14 residues. The J segment lost 0 bases and the V segment lost 5 bases, leaving 3 bases of the junction unmatched. In DNA, the CDR3 is TGTGCCAGCAGCAAACAGGGGACTAACTATGGCTACACCTTC. Amino acid sequence: CASSKQGTNYGYTF.

The genes are TRBV6-5 and TRBJ1-3; 7 bases are shared with TRBD1. J was trimmed by 4 bases and V by 6 bases; bases with no gene match: 3. The length of the CDR3 is 13 residues. The V gene's germline CDR1 is MNHEY and CDR2 SVGAGI. The DNA for the CDR3 is TGTGCCAGCAGGACAGGGTTAGGAAACACCATATATTTT. Translated: CASRTGLGNTIYF.

The gene calls are TRBV10-3 and TRBJ1-5; D may be TRBD1 (6 bases). With 7 bases removed from V and 4 bases from J, the gap between germline ends came to 11 bases. CDR3 length: 13 residues. Germline values: CDR1 ENHRY, CDR2 SYGVKD. The CDR3 loop is CAITVDRNQPQHF. The DNA of the CDR3 is TGTGCCATCACTGTGGACAGAAATCAGCCCCAGCATTTT.

This chain joins TRBV4-1 and TRBJ2-7, with D perhaps TRBD2 (5 bases). From germline, CDR1 is MGHRA and CDR2 YSYEKL. Trimming stripped 2 bases from V and 3 bases from J, with 17 bases between. The length of the CDR3 is 16 residues. CDR3 residues: CASSQNPLGGLYEQYF. The CDR3 DNA reads as TGCGCCAGCAGCCAAAATCCCCTCGGCGGACTCTACGAGCAGTACTTC.